These T cell receptor beta chains were read from a single sample in a study of shared clonotypes between healthy human individuals. TCRdb's table, derived via immunoSEQ multiplex PCR, lists solely in-frame clones and lacks some. The profile shows about 2.4 million clones, roughly 93% of them singletons. Material: naive CD4+ T cells from PBMCs. These receptors originate from a man aged 18 to 30 in good health. Some clones in this sample may be carry-over from other donors' samples. The conserved cysteine and the conserved F or W are not part of the CDR3 here.

v_call: TRBV15; cdr3_length: 13; cdr3_aa: ATSRSLGTNYGYT
v_call: TRBV2; cdr3_length: 10; cdr3_aa: ASSDQRYGYT
v_call: TRBV20-1; cdr3_length: 9; cdr3_aa: SARVRDTQY
v_call: TRBV6-5; cdr3_length: 11; cdr3_aa: ASSKSGNTEAF
v_call: TRBV4-3; cdr3_length: 12; cdr3_aa: ASSQDSLTTEAF
v_call: TRBV11-3; cdr3_length: 15; cdr3_aa: ASSLVFRQVGSGELF
v_call: TRBV7-2; cdr3_length: 14; cdr3_aa: ASSLVGGGDNYGYT
v_call: TRBV5-8; cdr3_length: 12; cdr3_aa: ASSPRDRAYEQY
v_call: TRBV7-8; cdr3_length: 12; cdr3_aa: ASSFFGNTGELF
v_call: TRBV5-1; cdr3_length: 12; cdr3_aa: ASSSGQGGYEQY
v_call: TRBV9; cdr3_length: 13; cdr3_aa: ASSVGTSGRETQY
v_call: TRBV28; cdr3_length: 14; cdr3_aa: ASSSGTGSRNQPQH
v_call: TRBV7-2; cdr3_length: 13; cdr3_aa: ASSLYGGSNQPQH
v_call: TRBV6-1; cdr3_length: 13; cdr3_aa: ASISGLAGAETQY
v_call: TRBV6-6; cdr3_length: 14; cdr3_aa: ASSPNIILAGGEQY
v_call: TRBV9; cdr3_length: 13; cdr3_aa: ASGPEGRGFYEQY
v_call: TRBV25-1; cdr3_length: 12; cdr3_aa: ASTTSGYTDTQY
v_call: TRBV10-1; cdr3_length: 14; cdr3_aa: ASSRLAGGPCNEQF
v_call: TRBV2; cdr3_length: 11; cdr3_aa: ASRPETGAAQH
v_call: TRBV18; cdr3_length: 11; cdr3_aa: ASSPLAGDGYT
v_call: TRBV4-1; cdr3_length: 14; cdr3_aa: ASSQARRGTNEKLF
v_call: TRBV18; cdr3_length: 9; cdr3_aa: ASSPGRELF
v_call: TRBV10-3; cdr3_length: 11; cdr3_aa: AISEGGRDEQY
v_call: TRBV7-9; cdr3_length: 11; cdr3_aa: ASLQGASEKLF
v_call: TRBV4-3; cdr3_length: 14; cdr3_aa: ASSQKRSGRASEQY
v_call: TRBV7-9; cdr3_length: 12; cdr3_aa: ASSPRLGGSEQY
v_call: TRBV23-1; cdr3_length: 14; cdr3_aa: ASSPNMDREDTEAF
v_call: TRBV2; cdr3_length: 11; cdr3_aa: AISSTGRTEAF
v_call: TRBV4-2; cdr3_length: 12; cdr3_aa: ASSPGTSPYEQY
v_call: TRBV27; cdr3_length: 14; cdr3_aa: ASSPLDRGSYNEQF
v_call: TRBV21-1; cdr3_length: 14; cdr3_aa: ASSKALVTAGNTIY
v_call: TRBV25-1; cdr3_length: 15; cdr3_aa: ASSAWELLALGNTIY
v_call: TRBV6-5; cdr3_length: 11; cdr3_aa: ASRRDGVNTIY
v_call: TRBV2; cdr3_length: 10; cdr3_aa: ASTLGNTEAF
v_call: TRBV30; cdr3_length: 13; cdr3_aa: AWDRSYIIGNEQF
v_call: TRBV6-5; cdr3_length: 14; cdr3_aa: ASSYYPRQTNTEAF
v_call: TRBV29-1; cdr3_length: 14; cdr3_aa: SVGLQGDRGIYEQY
v_call: TRBV5-1; cdr3_length: 15; cdr3_aa: ASSRTTLAGGGDTQY
v_call: TRBV14; cdr3_length: 14; cdr3_aa: ASSDLAGGWTDTQY
v_call: TRBV28; cdr3_length: 14; cdr3_aa: ASRLINRAANEKLF
v_call: TRBV14; cdr3_length: 11; cdr3_aa: ASSQGQSYGYT
v_call: TRBV5-1; cdr3_length: 9; cdr3_aa: ASSYLNTQY
v_call: TRBV2; cdr3_length: 9; cdr3_aa: ASGYTDTQY
v_call: TRBV5-1; cdr3_length: 14; cdr3_aa: ASSEQPGTDNQPQH
v_call: TRBV5-1; cdr3_length: 14; cdr3_aa: ASSLTIRVGGETQY
v_call: TRBV7-8; cdr3_length: 11; cdr3_aa: ASSLSSYNEQF
v_call: TRBV9; cdr3_length: 12; cdr3_aa: ASSVSPSTDTQY
v_call: TRBV7-2; cdr3_length: 10; cdr3_aa: ASSTTRETQY
v_call: TRBV27; cdr3_length: 19; cdr3_aa: ASREGTPSWLRGPPSRTQY
v_call: TRBV6-6; cdr3_length: 12; cdr3_aa: ASTGRGTYNEQF
v_call: TRBV5-1; cdr3_length: 12; cdr3_aa: ASSKEFAWAEAF